This T cell receptor (beta chain) was sequenced during a study of tumor and adjacent non-tumor tissue in lung cancer (dated by TCRdb to the late 2010s). Regarding the research as a whole: Of the cohort, about a dozen patients had adenocarcinoma, 2 had squamous cell carcinoma and 1 had small cell lung cancer. The 15 or so patients were aged roughly 30 to 80 years, included around 10 men and 5 women, and had TNM stage I to III disease. For each patient, one tumor sample and one normal lung sample were taken, giving approximately 29 paired specimens that underwent TCRbeta CDR3 sequencing. Bulk TCRbeta repertoires were compared between lung tumor tissue and matched distant non-tumor lung tissue obtained from 15 lung cancer patients. In total, sequencing yielded over 95 million productive TCRbeta reads, which works out to an average of approximately 4 million reads per sample.

A word on this clonotype: Its recognized antigen is unknown. No quality values exist for individual bases; no much larger clone is one base distant.

Bulk unsorted tissue served as the source for RNA extraction, and RNA quality was assessed using a NanoDrop ND-1000 and an Agilent 2100. All donors had newly diagnosed lung cancer, had not received prior chemotherapy, and were admitted for thoracic surgery in China between August and November 2014. The study excluded patients who had received radiotherapy or chemotherapy before or who had another cancer at the same time. Pieces of surgical tissue measuring 1-2 cm3 were kept in RNAlater solution and stored at -80 degrees C until use. For CDR1 and CDR2, the germline V gene lists MGHRA and YSYEKL. The CDR3 runs 15 amino acids, cysteine and phenylalanine included. The read is trimmed to its CDR3 DNA, 45 bases read in frame from base 1. Trimming takes 11 bases from V and 6 bases from J, and the germline ends sit 23 bases apart. To prepare the library, multiplex PCR was applied. Sequencing was carried out with an Illumina HiSeq 2500. TCRbeta libraries were constructed through three rounds of nested PCR with primers (Table S4) according to protocols modified from ARM-PCR. Before sequencing, PCR products of 200-500 bp were cut from the gel and purified using the QIAquick gel extraction kit. The published analysis was carried out like this. Trimmomatic was used to clean the reads, FLASH merged the cleaned reads into complete CDR3 sequences, and MiTCR assigned the sequences to V(D)J germline segments. VDJtools was used to compute clonal diversity as the inverse Simpson's index. In-frame sequences without a premature stop codon were defined as productive reads. TCRdb reran the public reads through fastp at Q25 and MiXCR, keeping productive beta chains. One record per CDR3 amino acid sequence lists the most common genes and DNA. Clone size and V and J calls follow TCRdb, not the original study. The sample has approximately 76,000 distinct CDR3 sequences on record, under 70% of them singletons. Of the sample, roughly 12% falls within the top ten clones.

General conclusions and limits of the study: Younger patients had significantly higher TCR diversity, and higher tumor TCR diversity was associated with shorter overall and disease-free survival. Tumor tissue showed significantly greater TCR diversity (inverse Simpson) than normal lung tissue (approximately 400 vs 170, P = 0.0075, Mann-Whitney U test). The sequencing platform is not named in the methods, and unique molecular identifiers are not mentioned. In normal lung, the top 100 clones accounted for a significantly larger cumulative share of the repertoire than in tumor tissue. Peripheral blood was not sequenced, so blood TCRbeta repertoires in these lung cancer patients were not examined. Only approximately 14 patients were included in the cohort, and the need for larger samples and more detailed clinical data was noted by the authors.

Recombination joined TRBV4-1 with TRBJ2-1; no confident D gene assignment can be made. The receptor's source is a woman in her 70s with non-small cell lung cancer. The sequenced sample was lung tumor tissue. This receptor carries the CDR3 CAGGQLSTLSNEQFF. The sequenced DNA is TGCGCCGGCGGCCAACTTAGTACCCTCAGCAATGAGCAGTTCTTC.